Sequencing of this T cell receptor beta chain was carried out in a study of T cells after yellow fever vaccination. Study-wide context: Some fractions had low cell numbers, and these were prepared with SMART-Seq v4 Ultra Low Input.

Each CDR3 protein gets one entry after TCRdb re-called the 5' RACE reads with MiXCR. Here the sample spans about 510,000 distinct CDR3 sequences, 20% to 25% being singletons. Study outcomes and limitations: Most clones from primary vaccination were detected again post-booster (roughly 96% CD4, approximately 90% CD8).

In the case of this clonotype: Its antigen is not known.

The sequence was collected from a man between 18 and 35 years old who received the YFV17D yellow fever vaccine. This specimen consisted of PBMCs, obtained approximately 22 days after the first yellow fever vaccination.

The CDR3 reads CAIRSTGEKLFF. Here the CDR3 DNA reads TGTGCCATCAGATCGACAGGCGAAAAACTGTTTTTT. The V call is TRBV10-3, the J call TRBJ1-4, with a possible D match to TRBD1 (6 bases). Trimming removed 6 bases from V and 8 bases from J, with 10 bases in between. Germline CDR1 and CDR2: ENHRY and SYGVKD. The CDR3 is made up of 12 amino acids.